These 20 T cell receptor beta chains share one sample of origin, sequenced in a study of shared clonotypes between healthy human individuals. Clones were read by immunoSEQ multiplex PCR, and TCRdb kept only the in-frame ones, dropping some. Of 2 million to 3 million clones listed, approximately 92% are singletons. The sequenced material came from naive CD4+ T cells sorted from blood. Subset denoted: CD45RA+ positively selected. The receptors shown here come from a man between 18 and 29 years old in good health.

The chain couples TRBV11-2 to TRBJ2-1; TRBD2 aligns across 8 bases. The V gene's germline CDR1 is SGHAT and CDR2 FQNNGV. The ends lost 5 bases at V and 8 bases at J; junction bases unmatched: 17. The CDR3 has 17 amino acids. CDR3: CASSAQAEWTSIYEQFF. For the CDR3, the DNA is TGTGCCAGCAGCGCGCAGGCCGAATGGACTAGCATCTATGAGCAGTTCTTC.

The chain recombines TRBV28 with TRBJ1-5; D remains unclear. V lost 3 bases and J 9 bases, leaving 12 bases between the germline ends. Germline CDR1 MDHEN, CDR2 SYDVKM. The CDR3 runs 13 residues. As DNA, the CDR3 is TGTGCCAGCAGTTTCTCTCTCCAAGGGCCCCAGCATTTT. It encodes CASSFSLQGPQHF. The complete variable domain, with remaining parts taken from reference TRBV28 and TRBJ1-5, reads DVKVTQSSRYLVKRTGEKVFLECVQDMDHENMFWYRQDPGLGLRLIYFSYDVKMKEKGDIPEGYSVSREKKERFSLILESASTNQTSMYLCASSFSLQGPQHFGDGTRLSIL.

This clone was counted between two and nine times. This chain links TRBV6-1 with TRBJ1-5; the D is unclear. V lost 3 bases, J lost 5 bases, and 14 bases lay in between. Per germline, CDR1 MNHNS and CDR2 SASEGT. CDR3 size: 15 residues. Written as DNA, the CDR3 is TGTGCCAGCAGTGAGCCGTGGACGGTTGATCAGCCCCAGCATTTT. It is translated as CASSEPWTVDQPQHF.

Concerning this clone: This same CDR3 is encoded by further DNA sequences in the sample. V is TRBV30 and J is TRBJ1-2; D not resolved. CDR1 is GTSNPN, CDR2 SVGIG, per germline (reference sequence). V was cut by 2 bases and J by 2 bases, with 6 bases left in between. CDR3 length equals 12 residues. CDR3 region: CAWSPGNYGYTF. The CDR3 bases are TGTGCCTGGAGTCCGGGGAACTATGGCTACACCTTC.

The chain couples TRBV18 to TRBJ1-1; unclear D gene. CDR1 and CDR2 from the germline V gene are KGHSH and LQKENI. The germline V and J ends were trimmed by 0 bases and 3 bases, with 11 bases remaining between them. There are 15 residues in the CDR3. In DNA form, the CDR3 reads TGTGCCAGCTCACCACCGGAAAGGGCTGACACTGAAGCTTTCTTT. It specifies CASSPPERADTEAFF.

The rearrangement uses TRBV6-1 and TRBJ1-2; 7 bases line up with TRBD1. CDR3 length equals 15 residues. CDR1 is MNHNS, CDR2 SASEGT, per germline. V trimming: 7 bases; J trimming: 2 bases; junction bases outside the gene matches: 10. CDR3 in amino acids: CASITGTANNYGYTF. The CDR3 coding sequence is TGTGCCAGCATTACCGGGACAGCGAACAACTATGGCTACACCTTC.

V usage is TRBV28 and J usage is TRBJ2-1; TRBD1 matches 8 bases. The CDR3 runs 16 residues. Germline-derived CDR1 and CDR2 are MDHEN and SYDVKM. Losses at the gene ends were 6 bases for V and 3 bases for J; bases not matched to a gene: 10. The CDR3, as DNA: TGTGCCAGCAGCTCACTTTCAGGGGGCAACTACAATGAGCAGTTCTTC. Amino acids: CASSSLSGGNYNEQFF.

The rearrangement uses TRBV5-4 and TRBJ2-7; the D gene is possibly TRBD1 (6 bases). Germline lookup yields CDR1 SGHNT and CDR2 YYREEE (reference sequence). The CDR3 spans 15 residues. V lost 0 bases and J lost 3, with 13 bases in between. The CDR3, as DNA: TGTGCCAGCAGCTTGGAAGGGACAACCGGCTACGAGCAGTACTTC. Its protein product is CASSLEGTTGYEQYF.

The chain uses TRBV5-1 and TRBJ2-5; D perhaps matches TRBD2 (6 bases). This CDR3 comprises 13 residues. V gave up 4 bases and J gave up 4 bases, with 11 bases separating them. Germline V gene sequence: CDR1 SGHRS, CDR2 YFSETQ. CDR3 bases: TGCGCCAGCAGCGCCCCCGGGGGAGAGACCCAGTACTTC. Protein sequence: CASSAPGGETQYF.

This sequence joins TRBV19 and TRBJ2-1, with D unresolved. Germline-derived CDR1 and CDR2 are LNHDA and SQIVND (reference sequence). V shed 6 bases and J shed 1 base, with 10 bases lying between them. This CDR3 comprises 14 residues. The CDR3, as DNA: TGTGCCAGTAGGGCCGGCCCTTCCTACAATGAGCAGTTCTTC. Translating it yields CASRAGPSYNEQFF. Supplemented by reference TRBV19 and TRBJ2-1, the full variable domain reads DGGITQSPKYLFRKEGQNVTLSCEQNLNHDAMYWYRQDPGQGLRLIYYSQIVNDFQKGDIAEGYSVSREKKESFPLTVTSAQKNPTAFYLCASRAGPSYNEQFFGPGTRLTVL.

This clone was observed a few times. Compared with germline, one end of the junction differs, possibly owing to a read error. The chain has TRBV11-2 and TRBJ1-1; D is perhaps TRBD1 (5 bases). CDR3 length equals 15 residues. The germline gives CDR1 SGHAT, CDR2 FQNNGV. In DNA, the CDR3 is TGTGCCAGCAGTTTAGACAGCCTGCCGAACACTGAAGCTTTCTTT. Protein: CASSLDSLPNTEAFF.

This chain connects TRBV28 to TRBJ1-2; tentatively, D is TRBD1 (5 bases). The CDR3 runs 15 residues. V lost 1 base, J lost 8 bases, and 17 bases lay in between. Germline assignment: CDR1 MDHEN and CDR2 SYDVKM. CDR3 nucleotides: TGTGCCAGCAGTTTATATTCAGGGTTGCTGTTAGGCTACACCTTC. Protein product: CASSLYSGLLLGYTF.

The chain uses TRBV7-2 and TRBJ2-4, with 12 bases aligning to TRBD2. With 4 bases clipped from V and 3 bases from J, the junction kept 7 bases outside the gene matches. CDR1 SGHTA and CDR2 FQGNSA come from the germline V gene. The CDR3 contains 17 residues. In nucleotides, the CDR3 is TGTGCCAGCAGCTCACCCCTAGCGGGAGGGAGCAAAAACATTCAGTACTTC. Its translation: CASSSPLAGGSKNIQYF.

This clone has more than one count but fewer than ten. The chain couples TRBV29-1 to TRBJ1-2; D unresolved. The CDR3 has 12 amino acids. Germline V gene lookup returns CDR1 SQVTM and CDR2 ANQGSEA. Trimming took 3 bases from V and 4 from J, leaving 9 bases between them. In DNA, the CDR3 is TGCAGCGTTGATGTCGGGATCTATGGCTACACCTTC. Translating gives CSVDVGIYGYTF. The full variable domain, rest sourced from reference TRBV29-1 and TRBJ1-2, is SAVISQKPSRDICQRGTSLTIQCQVDSQVTMMFWYRQQPGQSLTLIATANQGSEATYESGFVIDKFPISRPNLTFSTLTVSNMSPEDSSIYLCSVDVGIYGYTFGSGTRLTVV.

This chain connects TRBV7-8 to TRBJ2-5; TRBD1 or TRBD2 may be the D gene (5 bases each). V gave up 4 bases and J gave up 5 bases, with 11 bases separating them. Germline CDR1 SGHVS, CDR2 FQNEAQ. The CDR3 is 13 amino acids. As DNA, the CDR3 is TGTGCCAGCAGCTGGGACGGCCAGGAGACCCAGTACTTC. It encodes CASSWDGQETQYF.

The chain links TRBV4-3 to TRBJ2-3; TRBD2 aligns across 8 bases. The length of the CDR3 is 17 residues. Germline trimming cut 4 bases from V and 3 bases from J; bases unmatched to any gene: 12. Germline loops: CDR1 LGHNA, CDR2 YSLEER. Here the CDR3 DNA reads TGCGCCAGCAGCCCGCGGGGGGCGGGAACGTTAACAGATACGCAGTATTTT. It specifies CASSPRGAGTLTDTQYF.

This clone was observed a single time. J is TRBJ2-1 and V is TRBV27; 7 bases match TRBD2. The germline V gene encodes CDR1 MNHEY and CDR2 SMNVEV (reference sequence). This CDR3 comprises 13 residues. V shed 5 bases and J 6 bases; nucleotides not matched to a gene: 4. The CDR3 coding sequence is TGTGCCAGCAGTAAGTCGGGGGGCAATGAGCAGTTCTTC. Translation gives CASSKSGGNEQFF.

This rearrangement joins TRBV19 to TRBJ2-2, with TRBD1 identical over 11 bases. V trimming: 1 base; J trimming: 5 bases; junction bases outside the gene matches: 9. Germline CDR1 is LNHDA and CDR2 is SQIVND (reference sequence). The CDR3 covers 18 residues. For the CDR3, the DNA is TGTGCCAGTAGTATAGTCGGGACAGGGGGTATTAGGACCGGGGAGCTGTTTTTT. As protein: CASSIVGTGGIRTGELFF.

This sequence joins TRBV10-3 and TRBJ1-2; D is possibly TRBD1 (5 bases). CDR1 ENHRY and CDR2 SYGVKD come from the germline V gene. The CDR3 runs 13 residues. Trimming took off 7 bases at V and 2 bases at J, with 11 bases between the two ends. The CDR3 loop reads CAIMKGLNYGYTF. The CDR3 DNA sequence: TGTGCCATCATGAAGGGACTAAACTATGGCTACACCTTC.

This rearrangement joins TRBV7-8 to TRBJ1-2; TRBD1 matches 9 bases. The CDR3 has 18 residues. Trimming cost V 5 bases and J 6 bases; bases outside gene matches: 19. Germline V gene data show CDR1 as SGHVS and CDR2 as FQNEAQ. In DNA, the CDR3 is TGTGCCAGCAGCCGTCGTCCAGGGTCCGGGACAGGGAATAATGGCTACACCTTC. Translated, it gives CASSRRPGSGTGNNGYTF.